This T cell receptor (beta chain) was retrieved from a study of response to subunit inactivated influenza vaccine. The sample holds a few counts of this clonotype. Its matching antigen is unknown. This CDR3 region has 15 residues. V lost 2 bases and J 2 bases, leaving 13 bases between the germline ends. Germline values: CDR1 LGHDT, CDR2 YNNKEL (reference sequence). TCRdb fed the RT-PCR reads into MiXCR, producing one record per CDR3 protein. The data contain 500,000 to 650,000 distinct CDR3 sequences, 6% to 9% of them singletons. Whole-study results and caveats: Every seasonal influenza vaccination brings in few new T cells, the authors suggested.

The gene calls are TRBV3-1 and TRBJ2-7; tentatively, D is TRBD2 (5 bases). This TCR derives from a man aged 50 to 75 who received an inactivated influenza vaccine. This material consisted of PBMCs from blood, taken less than 25 months after vaccination. As DNA, the CDR3 is TGTGCCAGCAGCCAATCGCTAGCCTCCCCCTACGAGCAGTACTTC. Translating it yields CASSQSLASPYEQYF.